The rows below give T cell receptor beta chains drawn from one sample of a study of T cells in tumors after PD-1 blockade. Method: immunoSEQ multiplex PCR; TCRdb's copy keeps in-frame clones and lacks some. Of just under 65,000 clones listed, roughly 70% were seen once; the top ten hold 4.7%. The specimen was PBMCs, collected after anti-PD-1 treatment. The source of these receptors is a human donor with basal cell carcinoma. CDR3s include the opening cysteine and the closing phenylalanine or tryptophan. The D gene is left open where the match is weak. Clone sizes are given selectively: once, few, many, or a class where the clone is expanded.

v_call: TRBV5-1; j_call: TRBJ1-5; clone_size: once; d_call: -; cdr3_nt: TGCGCCAGCAGCCAAGGTACAGGAGGCAATCAGCCCCAGCATTTT; cdr3_aa: CASSQGTGGNQPQHF
v_call: TRBV13; j_call: TRBJ2-1; clone_size: -; d_call: TRBD2; cdr3_nt: TGTGCCAGCAGCAAACTAGCGGGGGGGAATAATGAGCAGTTCTTC; cdr3_aa: CASSKLAGGNNEQFF
v_call: TRBV7-9; j_call: TRBJ2-7; clone_size: once; d_call: TRBD2; cdr3_nt: TGTGCCAGCAGTCATCGGACTAGCAAAATGTACGAGCAGTACTTC; cdr3_aa: CASSHRTSKMYEQYF
v_call: TRBV6-1; j_call: TRBJ1-4; clone_size: -; d_call: -; cdr3_nt: TGTGCCAGCAGTGAAGCGTGGGGAACTAATGAAAAACTGTTTTTT; cdr3_aa: CASSEAWGTNEKLFF
v_call: TRBV9; j_call: TRBJ2-5; clone_size: -; d_call: TRBD1; cdr3_nt: TGTGCCAGCCCCCGACAGGGGGTGTGGGAGACCCAGTACTTC; cdr3_aa: CASPRQGVWETQYF
v_call: TRBV27; j_call: TRBJ1-2; clone_size: -; d_call: -; cdr3_nt: TGTGCCAGCCCCTATGGCTACACCTTC; cdr3_aa: CASPYGYTF
v_call: TRBV6-6; j_call: TRBJ2-1; clone_size: -; d_call: TRBD1; cdr3_nt: TGTGCCAGCACCTCCCAGGGGGCGCGTAATGAGCAGTTCTTC; cdr3_aa: CASTSQGARNEQFF
v_call: TRBV21-1; j_call: TRBJ2-7; clone_size: -; d_call: -; cdr3_nt: TGTGCCAGCAGCAAAGGCCCCCCTAGGGTGTGGCAGTACTTC; cdr3_aa: CASSKGPPRVWQYF
v_call: TRBV10-3; j_call: TRBJ1-1; clone_size: -; d_call: -; cdr3_nt: TGTGCCACCGGGGGCGTCCGGGGGATGAACACTGAAGCTTTCTTT; cdr3_aa: CATGGVRGMNTEAFF
v_call: TRBV6-5; j_call: TRBJ2-7; clone_size: -; d_call: -; cdr3_nt: TGTGCCAGCAGTTCCGAAGACAGGTTGAAGGAGCAGTACTTC; cdr3_aa: CASSSEDRLKEQYF
v_call: TRBV3-1/TRBV3-2; j_call: TRBJ2-1; clone_size: -; d_call: TRBD2; cdr3_nt: TGTGCCAGCAGCCAAGTAAGCGGGGGGGTCAATGAGCAGTTCTTC; cdr3_aa: CASSQVSGGVNEQFF
v_call: TRBV5-1; j_call: TRBJ2-5; clone_size: -; d_call: TRBD1; cdr3_nt: TGCGCCAGCAGCTTGGGGCAGGGGGTCGAGGAGACCCAGTACTTC; cdr3_aa: CASSLGQGVEETQYF
v_call: TRBV19; j_call: TRBJ1-1; clone_size: -; d_call: -; cdr3_nt: TGTGCCAGTAGTATAGTTCGGACAGACCCTAACACTGAAGCTTTCTTT; cdr3_aa: CASSIVRTDPNTEAFF
v_call: TRBV3-1/TRBV3-2; j_call: TRBJ2-5; clone_size: -; d_call: TRBD1; cdr3_nt: TGTGCCAGCAGCCAAAACAGGGGAAAGGAGGAGACCCAGTACTTC; cdr3_aa: CASSQNRGKEETQYF
v_call: TRBV29-1; j_call: TRBJ2-3; clone_size: -; d_call: -; cdr3_nt: TGCAGCCTGAAGCACCGAGCCCTCACAGATACGCAGTATTTT; cdr3_aa: CSLKHRALTDTQYF
v_call: TRBV7-2; j_call: TRBJ2-5; clone_size: -; d_call: TRBD2; cdr3_nt: TGTGCCAGCAGCTTGGCGGGGGGGCCAGTAGAGACCCAGTACTTC; cdr3_aa: CASSLAGGPVETQYF
v_call: TRBV7-8; j_call: TRBJ2-1; clone_size: once; d_call: -; cdr3_nt: TGTGCCAGCAGCCGTTCGACCCAGAGTTACAATGAGCAGTTCTTC; cdr3_aa: CASSRSTQSYNEQFF
v_call: TRBV4-2; j_call: TRBJ1-2; clone_size: -; d_call: -; cdr3_nt: TGTGCCAGCAGCGAGAGGTTTGACGGATACTATGGCTACACCTTC; cdr3_aa: CASSERFDGYYGYTF
v_call: TRBV6-5; j_call: TRBJ1-5; clone_size: -; d_call: -; cdr3_nt: TGTGCCAGCAGTTACTCGAAGGGAATAGGAACCCAGCATTTT; cdr3_aa: CASSYSKGIGTQHF
v_call: TRBV9; j_call: TRBJ2-3; clone_size: -; d_call: TRBD2; cdr3_nt: TGTGCCAGCACCGCGGGGGGGTGGACAGATACGCAGTATTTT; cdr3_aa: CASTAGGWTDTQYF
v_call: TRBV5-1; j_call: TRBJ2-1; clone_size: -; d_call: TRBD1; cdr3_nt: TGCGCCAGCAGCTTGTTACAGGGGGACAATGAGCAGTTCTTC; cdr3_aa: CASSLLQGDNEQFF
v_call: TRBV14; j_call: TRBJ2-4; clone_size: -; d_call: -; cdr3_nt: TGTGCCAGCAGCCAAGAGCAGGGGAGCATTCAGTACTTC; cdr3_aa: CASSQEQGSIQYF
v_call: TRBV19; j_call: TRBJ2-5; clone_size: -; d_call: -; cdr3_nt: TGTGCCAGTAGTATTATGGCTAGCGACCAAGAGACCCAGTACTTC; cdr3_aa: CASSIMASDQETQYF
v_call: TRBV5-4; j_call: TRBJ2-5; clone_size: -; d_call: -; cdr3_nt: TGTGCCAGCAGCTTGGGGGGGGCCCAAGAGACCCAGTACTTC; cdr3_aa: CASSLGGAQETQYF
v_call: TRBV30; j_call: TRBJ1-1; clone_size: -; d_call: -; cdr3_nt: TGTGCCTGGAGTCCCCGGAGGGCAGGGGCCGCTTTGAACACTGAAGCTTTCTTT; cdr3_aa: CAWSPRRAGAALNTEAFF
v_call: TRBV30; j_call: TRBJ1-4; clone_size: -; d_call: -; cdr3_nt: TGTGCCTGGAGTGTACGCAGGGGACTGTTTTTT; cdr3_aa: CAWSVRRGLFF
v_call: TRBV18; j_call: TRBJ2-7; clone_size: -; d_call: -; cdr3_nt: TGTGCCAGCTCACGGACGGGGAGCTCCTACGAGCAGTACTTC; cdr3_aa: CASSRTGSSYEQYF
v_call: TRBV5-4; j_call: TRBJ2-3; clone_size: -; d_call: -; cdr3_nt: TGTGCCAGCCACGAACCCCGCGCAGATACGCAGTATTTT; cdr3_aa: CASHEPRADTQYF
v_call: TRBV18; j_call: TRBJ2-2; clone_size: -; d_call: -; cdr3_nt: TGTGCCAGCTCACCTTCTTGGGATAACACTCTTGTCGGGGAGCTGTTTTTT; cdr3_aa: CASSPSWDNTLVGELFF
v_call: TRBV29-1; j_call: TRBJ1-5; clone_size: -; d_call: -; cdr3_nt: TGCAGCGTTGTAGCCGGGAATCAGCCCCAGCATTTT; cdr3_aa: CSVVAGNQPQHF
v_call: TRBV4-2; j_call: TRBJ2-3; clone_size: -; d_call: TRBD2; cdr3_nt: TGTGCCAGCAGCCAAGTTACCCCTAGCGGGGGGGCAGATACGCAGTATTTT; cdr3_aa: CASSQVTPSGGADTQYF
v_call: TRBV3-1/TRBV3-2; j_call: TRBJ2-5; clone_size: few; d_call: -; cdr3_nt: TGTGCCAGCAGCCACTTAGGAGGGGGACGAGAGACCCAGTACTTC; cdr3_aa: CASSHLGGGRETQYF
v_call: TRBV5-4; j_call: TRBJ2-4; clone_size: -; d_call: TRBD2; cdr3_nt: TGTGCCAGCAGCCCCGGGACTAGCGGGGCCAAAAACATTCAGTACTTC; cdr3_aa: CASSPGTSGAKNIQYF